Sequencing of this T cell receptor (beta chain) was carried out in a study of CD4 T cells in relation to SARS-CoV-2 and coronaviruses. Whole-study findings and limits: About 65% of donors had memory CD4+ clonotypes crossrecognizing SARS-CoV-2 and common cold coronavirus spike.

Here immunoSEQ multiplex PCR was the method, and the copy in TCRdb shows in-frame clones only, minus some. The data show some 40,000 clones, approximately 82% seen once. For roughly 11 days, roughly 9.4 x 10^4 sorted CD4+ cells grew with T cell-depleted PBMCs and CEF. A word on this clone: Its antigen is not identified.

V lost 5 bases to trimming and J lost 7 bases; unmatched junction nucleotides: 8. The length of the CDR3 is 14 residues. From germline, CDR1 is KGHSH and CDR2 LQKENI. The chain joins TRBV18 to TRBJ2-1; 7 positions match TRBD1. This clonotype was obtained from an adult with COVID-19. Material: naive CD4+ T cells from PBMCs, cultured in vitro. The subset denotes: naive CD4+ T cells isolated by negative enrichment. The CDR3 region is CASSATPTGNEQFF. CDR3 bases: TGTGCCAGCTCAGCTACTCCGACAGGGAATGAGCAGTTCTTC.